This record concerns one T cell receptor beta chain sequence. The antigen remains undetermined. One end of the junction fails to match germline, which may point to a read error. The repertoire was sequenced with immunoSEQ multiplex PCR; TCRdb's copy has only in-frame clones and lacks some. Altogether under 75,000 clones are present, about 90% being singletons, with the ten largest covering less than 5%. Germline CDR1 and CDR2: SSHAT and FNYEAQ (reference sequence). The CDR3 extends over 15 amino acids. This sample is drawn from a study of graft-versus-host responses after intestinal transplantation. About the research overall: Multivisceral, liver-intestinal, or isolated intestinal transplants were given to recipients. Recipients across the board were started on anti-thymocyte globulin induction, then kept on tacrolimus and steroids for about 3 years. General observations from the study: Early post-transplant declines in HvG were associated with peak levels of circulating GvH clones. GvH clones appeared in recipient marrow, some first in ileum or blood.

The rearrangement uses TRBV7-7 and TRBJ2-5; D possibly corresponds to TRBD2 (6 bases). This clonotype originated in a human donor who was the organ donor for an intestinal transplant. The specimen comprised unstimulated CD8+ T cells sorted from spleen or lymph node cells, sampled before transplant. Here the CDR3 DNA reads TGTGCTAGCAGCCCAGAGGGCGGGGCGCGAGAGACCCAGTACTTC. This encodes CASSPEGGARETQYF.